The clone carrying this TCR beta chain was seen only once. In the authors' workflow: Reference gene primer amplification gave nucleated cell count estimates. Some clones are missing from TCRdb's copy, which holds only in-frame ones; the method was immunoSEQ multiplex PCR. The V and J calls and clone size come from that table; D and trimming were worked out from the DNA. The sample records 150,000 to 200,000 clones, 85% to 90% being singletons. This sample is drawn from a study of blood T cell repertoires in COVID-19. Study as a whole: The United States, Italy and Spain were the sources of the acute and convalescent COVID-19 samples. In each case, the material was cDNA or gDNA derived from T cells, B-cell-depleted T cells, or PBMCs.

The germline gives CDR1 SGHVS, CDR2 FNYEAQ. The CDR3 runs to 13 residues. With V trimmed by 3 bases and J by 9 bases, 2 bases remained unmatched. The clonotype comes from a human donor in a cohort sampled during active COVID-19. The rearrangement links TRBV7-6 to TRBJ2-1, with 10 bases fitting TRBD2. Sequencing was performed on peripheral blood. CDR3 sequence (DNA): TGTGCCAGCAGCTTTAGCGGGGGGAGTGAGCAGTTCTTC. Its translation is CASSFSGGSEQFF.